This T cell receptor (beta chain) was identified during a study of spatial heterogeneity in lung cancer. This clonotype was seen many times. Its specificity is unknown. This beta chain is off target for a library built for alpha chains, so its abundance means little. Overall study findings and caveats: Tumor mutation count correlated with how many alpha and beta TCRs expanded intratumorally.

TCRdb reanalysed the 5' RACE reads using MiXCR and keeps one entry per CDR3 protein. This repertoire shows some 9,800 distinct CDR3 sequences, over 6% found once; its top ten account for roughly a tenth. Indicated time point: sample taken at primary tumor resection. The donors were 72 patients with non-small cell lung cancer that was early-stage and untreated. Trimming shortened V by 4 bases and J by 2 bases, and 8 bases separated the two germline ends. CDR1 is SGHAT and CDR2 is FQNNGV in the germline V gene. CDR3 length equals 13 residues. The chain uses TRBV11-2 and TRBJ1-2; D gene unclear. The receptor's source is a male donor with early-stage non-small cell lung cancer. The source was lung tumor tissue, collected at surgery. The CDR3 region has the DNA TGTGCCAGCAGCTCAGGCTACAACTATGGCTACACCTTC. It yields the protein CASSSGYNYGYTF. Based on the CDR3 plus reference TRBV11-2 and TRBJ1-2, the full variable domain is EAGVAQSPRYKIIEKRQSVAFWCNPISGHATLYWYQQILGQGPKLLIQFQNNGVVDDSQLPKDRFSAERLKGVDSTLKIQPAKLEDSAVYLCASSSGYNYGYTFGSGTRLTVV.